This T cell receptor beta chain is drawn from a study of OX40 agonist ivuxolimab in advanced cancers. As for the study in general: Past anti-PD-1, anti-PD-L1 or anti-CTLA-4 therapy was accepted, and 30% to 45% had received some. Study-wide findings and caveats: The 0.1-3.0 mg/kg partial responders had among the lowest clonal expansion. At 0.1 to 3.0 mg/kg, CD4+ and CD8+ blood T cells expanded clonally by week 6. The investigators did not determine what antigen specificity the expanded peripheral T cells had.

Here immunoSEQ multiplex PCR was the method, and the copy in TCRdb shows in-frame clones only, minus some. The data show about 38,000 clones, roughly nine tenths seen once. Details on this clone: The antigen remains undetermined.

The CDR3 has 12 residues. Germline-derived CDR1 and CDR2 are LNHDA and SQIVND (reference sequence). Trimming took off 3 bases at V and 7 bases at J, with 10 bases between the two ends. The sample consisted of CD4+ or CD8+ T cells sorted from blood, taken in a trial of the OX40 agonist ivuxolimab. The chain employs TRBV19 and TRBJ2-7; D is possibly TRBD2 (6 bases). The receptor was isolated from an adult with an advanced solid tumor such as melanoma, head and neck, liver or kidney cancer. The DNA for the CDR3 is TGTGCCAGTAGTATCGGCGGGGAGGAGCAGTACTTC. Protein sequence: CASSIGGEEQYF.